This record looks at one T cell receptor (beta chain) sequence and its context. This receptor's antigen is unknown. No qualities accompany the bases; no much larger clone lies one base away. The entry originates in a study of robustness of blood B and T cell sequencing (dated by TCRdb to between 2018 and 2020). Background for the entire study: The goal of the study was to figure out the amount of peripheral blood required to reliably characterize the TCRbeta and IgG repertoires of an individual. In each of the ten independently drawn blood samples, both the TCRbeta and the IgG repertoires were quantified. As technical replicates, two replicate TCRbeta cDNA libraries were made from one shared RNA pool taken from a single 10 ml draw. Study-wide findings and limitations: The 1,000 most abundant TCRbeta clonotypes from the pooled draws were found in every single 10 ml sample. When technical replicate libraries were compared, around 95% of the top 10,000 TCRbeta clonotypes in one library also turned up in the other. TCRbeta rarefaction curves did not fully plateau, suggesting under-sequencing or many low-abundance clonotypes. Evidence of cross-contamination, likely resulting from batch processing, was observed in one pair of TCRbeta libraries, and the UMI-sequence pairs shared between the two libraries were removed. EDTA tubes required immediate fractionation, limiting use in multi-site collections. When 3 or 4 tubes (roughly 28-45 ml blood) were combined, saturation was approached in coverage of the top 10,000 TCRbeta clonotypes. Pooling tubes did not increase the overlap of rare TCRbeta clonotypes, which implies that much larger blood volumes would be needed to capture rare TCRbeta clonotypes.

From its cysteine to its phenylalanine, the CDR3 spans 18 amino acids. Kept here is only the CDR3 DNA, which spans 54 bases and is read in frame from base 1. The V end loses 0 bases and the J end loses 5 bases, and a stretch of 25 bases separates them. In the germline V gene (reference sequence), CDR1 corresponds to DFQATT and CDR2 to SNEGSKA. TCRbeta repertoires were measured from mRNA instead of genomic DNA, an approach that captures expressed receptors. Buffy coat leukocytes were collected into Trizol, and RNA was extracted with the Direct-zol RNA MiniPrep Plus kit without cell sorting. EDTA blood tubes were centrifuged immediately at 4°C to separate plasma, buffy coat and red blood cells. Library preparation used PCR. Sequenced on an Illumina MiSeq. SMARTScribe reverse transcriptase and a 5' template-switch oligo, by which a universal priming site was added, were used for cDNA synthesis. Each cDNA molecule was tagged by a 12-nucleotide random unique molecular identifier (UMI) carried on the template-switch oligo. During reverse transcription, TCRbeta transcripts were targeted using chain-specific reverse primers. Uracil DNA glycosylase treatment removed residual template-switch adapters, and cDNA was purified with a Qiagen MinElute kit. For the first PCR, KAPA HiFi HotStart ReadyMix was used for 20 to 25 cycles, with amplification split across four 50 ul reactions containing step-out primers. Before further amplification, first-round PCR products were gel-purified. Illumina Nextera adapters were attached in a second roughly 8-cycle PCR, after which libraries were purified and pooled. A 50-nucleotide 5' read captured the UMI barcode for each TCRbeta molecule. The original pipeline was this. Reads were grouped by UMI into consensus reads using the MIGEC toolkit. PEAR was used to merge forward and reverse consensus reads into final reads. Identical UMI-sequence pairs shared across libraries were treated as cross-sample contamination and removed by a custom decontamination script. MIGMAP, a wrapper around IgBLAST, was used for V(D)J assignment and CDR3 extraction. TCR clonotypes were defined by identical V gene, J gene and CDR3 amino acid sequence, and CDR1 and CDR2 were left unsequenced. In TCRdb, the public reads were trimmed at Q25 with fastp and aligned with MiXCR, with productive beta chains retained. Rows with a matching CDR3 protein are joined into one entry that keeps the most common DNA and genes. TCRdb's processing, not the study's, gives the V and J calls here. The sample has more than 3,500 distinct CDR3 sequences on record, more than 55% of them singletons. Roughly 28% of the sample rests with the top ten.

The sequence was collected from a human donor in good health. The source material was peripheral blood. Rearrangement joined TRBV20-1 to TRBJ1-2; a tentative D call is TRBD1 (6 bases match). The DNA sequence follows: TGCAGTGCTAGAGAGGCGGGGGCAGGGGACAATTTACGGTATGGCTACACCTTC. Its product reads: CSAREAGAGDNLRYGYTF.